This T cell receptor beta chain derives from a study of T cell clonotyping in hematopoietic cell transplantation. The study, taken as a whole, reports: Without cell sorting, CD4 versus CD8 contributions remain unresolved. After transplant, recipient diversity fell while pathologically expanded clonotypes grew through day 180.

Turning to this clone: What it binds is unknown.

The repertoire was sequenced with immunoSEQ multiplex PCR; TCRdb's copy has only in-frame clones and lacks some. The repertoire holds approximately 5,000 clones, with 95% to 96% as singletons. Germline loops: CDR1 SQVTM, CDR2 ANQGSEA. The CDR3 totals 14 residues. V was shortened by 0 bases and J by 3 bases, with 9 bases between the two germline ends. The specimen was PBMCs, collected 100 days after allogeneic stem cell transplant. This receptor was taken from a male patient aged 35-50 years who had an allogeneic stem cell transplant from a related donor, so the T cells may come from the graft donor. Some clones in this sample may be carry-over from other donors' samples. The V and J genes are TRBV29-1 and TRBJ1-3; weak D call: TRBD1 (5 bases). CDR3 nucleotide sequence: TGCAGCGTTGAAGATACCGGGGGTGGAAACACCATATATTTT. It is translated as CSVEDTGGGNTIYF.